These 21 T cell receptor beta chains were all obtained from the same sample, sequenced in a study of cytomegalovirus exposure and HLA in healthy donors. In the PCR, 60 Vbeta and 13 Jbeta primers were used. Profiling relied on immunoSEQ multiplex PCR, and the TCRdb table lists in-frame clones only, not all of them. The sample yields over 75,000 clones, roughly four fifths seen once. The sample consisted of PBMCs. These receptors were collected from a man aged 30-40 years in good health and CMV-seropositive.

The genes are TRBV19 and TRBJ2-1, with TRBD2 matching 10 bases. The V gene's germline CDR1 is LNHDA and CDR2 SQIVND (reference sequence). This CDR3 has 16 amino acids. The V segment lost 1 base and the J segment 5 bases; nucleotides outside the gene matches: 5. The CDR3 spells CASSIAAGGVHNEQFF. The CDR3 region has the DNA TGTGCCAGTAGTATAGCAGCGGGAGGGGTCCACAATGAGCAGTTCTTC.

The chain links TRBV6-1 to TRBJ1-1, with D uncertain. This CDR3 is 14 amino acids long. CDR1 MNHNS and CDR2 SASEGT come from the germline V gene. The V end was cut by 3 bases, the J end by 6 bases, with 14 bases between. The CDR3 nucleotides are TGTGCCAGCAGTGATATCCCCGGGAGCTCTGAAGCTTTCTTT. Residues: CASSDIPGSSEAFF.

This clone has a handful of counts. The chain combines TRBV6-6 with TRBJ2-7, with a possible D match to TRBD2 (5 bases). CDR3 size: 14 residues. V lost 2 bases and J lost 0, with 8 bases in between. The V gene's germline CDR1 is MNHNY and CDR2 SVGAGI (reference sequence). The CDR3 loop reads CASSYPGDSYEQYF. The DNA of the CDR3 is TGTGCCAGCAGTTACCCCGGGGACTCCTACGAGCAGTACTTC.

J is TRBJ2-4 and V is TRBV6-5, with TRBD1 matching over 10 bases. The germline CDR1 and CDR2 sequences are MNHEY and SVGAGI. V lost 4 bases and J lost 5; bases outside the gene matches: 8. This CDR3 region has 16 residues. CDR3 loop: CASSFGMTGGENIQYF. In DNA form, the CDR3 reads TGTGCCAGCAGTTTTGGCATGACAGGGGGCGAAAACATTCAGTACTTC.

The chain combines TRBV6-5 with TRBJ1-1; D is perhaps TRBD1 (6 bases). This CDR3 region has 13 residues. CDR1 and CDR2 (germline): MNHEY, SVGAGI. V was clipped by 0 bases and J by 6 bases, with 8 bases between them. The DNA of the CDR3 is TGTGCCAGCAGTTACTCTACAGGGTCTGAAGCTTTCTTT. It encodes CASSYSTGSEAFF.

This CDR3 reads CASRPPSGTGPYEQYF. CDR3 DNA sequence: TGTGCCAGCAGGCCTCCCTCCGGGACAGGCCCCTACGAGCAGTACTTC. The V call is TRBV28, the J call TRBJ2-7, with 8 bases matching TRBD1. The junction had 12 bases not matched to a gene; V was cut back by 6 bases and J by 2 bases. Germline V gene data show CDR1 as MDHEN and CDR2 as SYDVKM. The CDR3 loop spans 16 amino acids.

The rearrangement joins TRBV4-1 to TRBJ2-7; 13 bases map to TRBD2. CDR1 and CDR2 (germline): MGHRA, YSYEKL. V shed 4 bases and J 3 bases; nucleotides not matched to a gene: 6. The CDR3 extends over 16 amino acids. CDR3 bases: TGCGCCAGCAGCCCCATAAGGACTAGCGGGAGCTACGAGCAGTACTTC. As protein: CASSPIRTSGSYEQYF.

This chain connects TRBV5-4 to TRBJ2-7; D unclear. Germline CDR1 SGHNT, CDR2 YYREEE (reference sequence). The V end lost 0 bases, the J end lost 2 bases, and 6 bases lay between the germline ends. CDR3 length: 13 amino acids. CDR3 loop: CASSLDSTYEQYF. The CDR3 coding sequence is TGTGCCAGCAGCTTGGACAGCACCTACGAGCAGTACTTC.

The chain combines TRBV28 with TRBJ2-7; D unclear. The CDR3 sequence is 13 residues long. Germline V gene data show CDR1 as MDHEN and CDR2 as SYDVKM. V lost 4 bases, J lost 7 bases, and 14 bases lay in between. As DNA, the CDR3 is TGTGCCAGCAGTTCCCCCCCGTGGAGTGAGCAGTACTTC. As protein: CASSSPPWSEQYF.

The chain uses TRBV19 and TRBJ2-6, with D unresolved. Germline values: CDR1 LNHDA, CDR2 SQIVND (reference sequence). V gave up 4 bases and J gave up 2 bases, with 12 bases separating them. This CDR3 spans 16 amino acids. In DNA form, the CDR3 reads TGTGCCAGTAGTAGGCTGTCCTCCACTGGGGCCAACGTCCTGACTTTC. This gives the protein CASSRLSSTGANVLTF. The full variable domain, with the rest looked up from reference TRBV19 and TRBJ2-6, is DGGITQSPKYLFRKEGQNVTLSCEQNLNHDAMYWYRQDPGQGLRLIYYSQIVNDFQKGDIAEGYSVSREKKESFPLTVTSAQKNPTAFYLCASSRLSSTGANVLTFGAGSRLTVL.

J is TRBJ2-7 and V is TRBV5-8; TRBD2 matches 11 bases. This CDR3 has 15 amino acids. V shed 0 bases and J 6 bases; nucleotides not matched to a gene: 5. The germline gives CDR1 SGHTS, CDR2 YDEGEE. The chain's CDR3 is CASSLVGTSGSEQYF. CDR3 coding DNA: TGTGCCAGCAGCTTGGTAGGGACTAGCGGTAGCGAGCAGTACTTC. The whole variable domain, remainder taken from reference TRBV5-8 and TRBJ2-7, is EAGVTQSPTHLIKTRGQQATLRCSPISGHTSVYWYQQALGLGLQFLLWYDEGEERNRGNFPPRFSGRQFPNYSSELNVNALELEDSALYLCASSLVGTSGSEQYFGPGTRLTVT.

This clone was observed a handful of times. CDR3 coding DNA: TGCGCCAGCAGCCATATCAGGGGACAGACTAACTATGGCTACACCTTC. This translates into CASSHIRGQTNYGYTF. The V and J genes are TRBV4-1 and TRBJ1-2, with 7 nucleotides matching TRBD1. There are 16 residues in the CDR3. V shed 3 bases and J 0 bases; nucleotides not matched to a gene: 7. Germline CDR1 and CDR2: MGHRA and YSYEKL.

The chain uses TRBV2 and TRBJ2-3; 13 bases agree with TRBD2. The germline V gene encodes CDR1 SNHLY and CDR2 FYNNEI. This CDR3 has 16 residues. V lost 2 bases to trimming and J lost 5 bases; unmatched junction nucleotides: 4. In DNA, the CDR3 is TGTGCCAGCAGTGAAACTAGCGGGGGGGCCCTAGATACGCAGTATTTT. This gives the protein CASSETSGGALDTQYF.

V usage is TRBV7-2 and J usage is TRBJ1-2; D is undetermined. With 5 bases removed from V and 2 bases from J, the gap between germline ends came to 3 bases. CDR3 length equals 11 residues. Per the germline V gene, CDR1 is SGHTA and CDR2 is FQGNSA. CDR3 region: CASSQNYGYTF. The CDR3 coding sequence is TGTGCCAGCAGCCAAAACTATGGCTACACCTTC.

This chain connects TRBV28 to TRBJ1-2, with D possibly TRBD1 on 5 matching bases. Germline V lookup: CDR1 MDHEN, CDR2 SYDVKM. Trimming took off 6 bases at V and 8 bases at J, with 16 bases between the two ends. This CDR3 is 13 amino acids long. The CDR3 bases are TGTGCCAGCAGGGACCAGGGCTCCGGGGGCTACACCTTC. Translated: CASRDQGSGGYTF.

The chain links TRBV2 to TRBJ2-7; 10 bases are shared with TRBD1. The CDR3 has 14 residues. V shed 7 bases and J 4 bases; nucleotides not matched to a gene: 7. Germline lookup yields CDR1 SNHLY and CDR2 FYNNEI. CDR3 nucleotides: TGTGCCAGCACCGGACAGGGGGACCGTTACGAGCAGTACTTC. Its protein product is CASTGQGDRYEQYF.

The chain is built from TRBV7-2 and TRBJ2-7; 8 nucleotides align to TRBD1. Per germline, CDR1 SGHTA and CDR2 FQGNSA. Trimming took 4 bases from V and 1 from J; bases not matched to a gene: 3. CDR3 size: 14 residues. DNA of the CDR3: TGTGCCAGCAGCTCCCGGACAGGGTCCTACGAGCAGTACTTC. Its translation: CASSSRTGSYEQYF. Supplemented by reference TRBV7-2 and TRBJ2-7, the full variable domain reads GAGVSQSPSNKVTEKGKDVELRCDPISGHTALYWYRQSLGQGLEFLIYFQGNSAPDKSGLPSDRFSAERTGGSVSTLTIQRTQQEDSAVYLCASSSRTGSYEQYFGPGTRLTVT.

The chain employs TRBV6-5 and TRBJ2-5, with 8 bases lining up with TRBD1. The trim removed 2 bases at V and 1 base at J, leaving 3 bases unmatched. There are 15 residues in the CDR3. The germline gives CDR1 MNHEY, CDR2 SVGAGI. Here the CDR3 reads CASSYAGGLQETQYF. The CDR3 bases are TGTGCCAGCAGTTACGCAGGGGGCCTCCAAGAGACCCAGTACTTC.

The J gene is TRBJ1-2, the V gene TRBV10-1; no reliable D call. CDR3 length: 13 amino acids. V was cut by 5 bases and J by 5 bases, with 12 bases left in between. Germline V lookup: CDR1 WNHNN, CDR2 SYGVQD (reference sequence). The DNA for the CDR3 is TGCGCCAGCAGTCCAGGCAGGTCATATGGCTACACCTTC. It codes for CASSPGRSYGYTF.

In DNA, the CDR3 is TGCGCCAGCAGCTTGGTACAGAGCTCCTATAATTCACCCCTCCACTTT. This gives the protein CASSLVQSSYNSPLHF. J is TRBJ1-6 and V is TRBV5-1; D remains ambiguous. Germline CDR1 reads SGHRS; CDR2 reads YFSETQ. The ends were cut back, 0 bases at V and 0 bases at J, with 7 bases in the middle. The CDR3 extends over 16 amino acids.

CDR3 loop: CASNSGTGGNSPLHF. CDR3 coding DNA: TGCGCCAGCAACTCCGGGACAGGCGGAAATTCACCCCTCCACTTT. The chain has TRBV5-1 and TRBJ1-6; 8 nucleotides align to TRBD1. The CDR3 has 15 residues. CDR1 is SGHRS and CDR2 is YFSETQ in the germline V gene. V lost 6 bases to trimming and J lost 7 bases; unmatched junction nucleotides: 9.